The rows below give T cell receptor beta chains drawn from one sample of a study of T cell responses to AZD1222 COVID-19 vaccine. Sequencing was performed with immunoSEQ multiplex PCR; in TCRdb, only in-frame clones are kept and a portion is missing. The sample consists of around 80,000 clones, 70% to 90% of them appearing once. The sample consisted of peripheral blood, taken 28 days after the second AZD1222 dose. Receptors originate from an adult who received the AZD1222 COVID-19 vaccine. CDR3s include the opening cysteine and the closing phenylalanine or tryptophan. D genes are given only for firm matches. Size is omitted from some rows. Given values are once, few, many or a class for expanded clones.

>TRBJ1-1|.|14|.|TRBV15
TGTGCCACCAGCAGAGATGTCGGAAACACTGAAGCTTTCTTT
CATSRDVGNTEAFF
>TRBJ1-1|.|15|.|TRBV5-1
TGCGCCAGCAGCTTGGGGGGCGGGGAGAACACTGAAGCTTTCTTT
CASSLGGGENTEAFF
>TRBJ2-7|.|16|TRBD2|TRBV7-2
TGTGCCAGCAGCCTCCAATCATCGGGGGGGAACTACGAGCAGTACTTC
CASSLQSSGGNYEQYF
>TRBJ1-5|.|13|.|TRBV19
TGTGCCAGTAGTGAGAGTACTACTCAGCCCCAGCATTTT
CASSESTTQPQHF
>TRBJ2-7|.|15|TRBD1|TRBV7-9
TGTGCCAGCAGCGGTAGACAGGGGGAGGGATACGAGCAGTACTTC
CASSGRQGEGYEQYF
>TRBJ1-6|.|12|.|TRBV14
TGTGCCAGCAGCCAAGATCAGCGGCCCCTCCACTTT
CASSQDQRPLHF
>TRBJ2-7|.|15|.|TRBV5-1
TGCGCCAGCAGCTTGGAAGCAGGGGTGGGTAACGAGCAGTACTTC
CASSLEAGVGNEQYF
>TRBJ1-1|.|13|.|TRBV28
TGTGCCAGCAGGTATACAGGCCGACCTAGAGCTTTCTTT
CASRYTGRPRAFF
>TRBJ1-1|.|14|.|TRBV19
TGTGCCAGTACCCCCGTGGGGATGAACACTGAAGCTTTCTTT
CASTPVGMNTEAFF
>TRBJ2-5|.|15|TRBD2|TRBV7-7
TGTGCTAGCAGCTTAGGACTAGCGGGGGGAGAGACCCAGTACTTC
CASSLGLAGGETQYF
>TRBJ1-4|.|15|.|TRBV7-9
TGTGCCAGCAGCTTAGGGACTGGAACTAATGAAAAACTGTTTTTT
CASSLGTGTNEKLFF
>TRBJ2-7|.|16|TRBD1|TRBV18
TGTGCCAGCTCACCCGCCGGGACAGGGGTAAATCGGGAGCAGTACTTC
CASSPAGTGVNREQYF
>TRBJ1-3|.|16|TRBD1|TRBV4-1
TGCGCCAGCAGCCAGCGCGGACAGGGGGCTGGAAACACCATATATTTT
CASSQRGQGAGNTIYF
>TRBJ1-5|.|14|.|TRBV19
TGTGCCAGTAGTGTGCGACAGGCGCATCAGCCCCAGCATTTT
CASSVRQAHQPQHF
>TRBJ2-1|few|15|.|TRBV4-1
TGCGCCAGCAGCCAAGTGATCAGCTCCTACAATGAGCAGTTCTTC
CASSQVISSYNEQFF
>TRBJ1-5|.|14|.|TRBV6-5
TGTGCCAGCAGTTACTCAGCCTACAATCAGCCCCAGCATTTT
CASSYSAYNQPQHF
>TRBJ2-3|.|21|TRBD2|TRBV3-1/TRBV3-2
TGTGCCAGCAGCCAAGGGGCCCCTACGTTAGCGGGGGGGTTCCACACAGATACGCAGTATTTT
CASSQGAPTLAGGFHTDTQYF
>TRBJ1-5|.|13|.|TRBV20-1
TGCAGTGCTAGTACTGAAGTCTATCAGCCCCAGCATTTT
CSASTEVYQPQHF
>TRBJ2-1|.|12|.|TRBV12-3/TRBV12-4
TGTGCCAGCAGTTTAACAGTCAATGAGCAGTTCTTC
CASSLTVNEQFF
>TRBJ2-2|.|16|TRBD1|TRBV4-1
TGCGCCAGCAGAAGCCGAGACAGGGGGAACACCGGGGAGCTGTTTTTT
CASRSRDRGNTGELFF
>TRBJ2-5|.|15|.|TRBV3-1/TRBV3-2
TGTGCCAGCAGCCAAGAATCACGTGGGAGGGAGACCCAGTACTTC
CASSQESRGRETQYF
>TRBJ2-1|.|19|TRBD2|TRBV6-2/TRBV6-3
TGTGCCAGCAGCCCTTGGGTTCCGGGGGGGACCCCGGTTAAGGATGAGCAGTTCTTC
CASSPWVPGGTPVKDEQFF
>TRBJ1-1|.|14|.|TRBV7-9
TGTGCCAGCAGCTCCTGGACAGCTAACACTGAAGCTTTCTTT
CASSSWTANTEAFF
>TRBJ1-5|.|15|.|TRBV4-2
TGTGCCAGCAGCCAAGATCATGGATACAATCAGCCCCAGCATTTT
CASSQDHGYNQPQHF
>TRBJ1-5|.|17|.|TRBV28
TGTGCCAGCAGTCCCCAACCCCTGGGAAAATTCAATCAGCCCCAGCATTTT
CASSPQPLGKFNQPQHF
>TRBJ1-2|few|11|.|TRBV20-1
TGCAGTGCTGAAGTTTACTATGGCTACACCTTC
CSAEVYYGYTF
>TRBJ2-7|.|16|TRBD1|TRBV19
TGTGCCAGTAGTCCGCTTCCGGGACAGGGCATCTACGAGCAGTACTTC
CASSPLPGQGIYEQYF
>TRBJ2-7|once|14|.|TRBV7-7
TGTGCTAGCAGCTTAGCGCCCCAGGGCCACGAGCAGTACTTC
CASSLAPQGHEQYF
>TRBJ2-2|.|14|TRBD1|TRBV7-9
TGTGCCAGCAGCAAGGACAGGCAGGCCGGGGAGCTGTTTTTT
CASSKDRQAGELFF
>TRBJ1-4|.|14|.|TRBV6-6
TGTGCCAGCAGTTACTCGGGGGGAGGGGAAAAACTGTTTTTT
CASSYSGGGEKLFF
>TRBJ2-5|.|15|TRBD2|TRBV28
TGTGCCAGCGGGCGACTAGCGGGGACCCAAGAGACCCAGTACTTC
CASGRLAGTQETQYF
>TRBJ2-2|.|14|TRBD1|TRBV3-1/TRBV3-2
TGTGCCAGCAGCCCTTGGGACAGGGCCGGGGAGCTGTTTTTT
CASSPWDRAGELFF
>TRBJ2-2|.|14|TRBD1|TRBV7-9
TGTGCCAGCAGCCGGGACAGCCTAACCGGGGAGCTGTTTTTT
CASSRDSLTGELFF
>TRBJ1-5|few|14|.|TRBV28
TGTGCCAGCAGTTCAGGGGTAAGAGATCAGCCCCAGCATTTT
CASSSGVRDQPQHF
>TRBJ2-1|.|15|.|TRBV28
TGTGCCAGCAGTTTAATGGGGAGCTCCTACAATGAGCAGTTCTTC
CASSLMGSSYNEQFF
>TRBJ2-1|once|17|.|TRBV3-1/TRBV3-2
TGTGCCAGCAGCCAAGATCGGGGGACAGCGAAAGATAATGAGCAGTTCTTC
CASSQDRGTAKDNEQFF